This TCR beta chain was identified during a study of cytomegalovirus exposure and HLA in healthy donors (dated by TCRdb to 2017 to 2019). Looking at the study overall: According to an earlier analysis of around 600 of the donors, about 179 million T cells yielded 117 million unique TCR beta sequences and about 280 Gb of sequence data. Along with the approximately 650-subject first cohort, a separate validation cohort of 120 different subjects was used. Roughly 300 gigabases of sequencing data and around 85 million unique TCR sequences made up an early release that covered over 550 HLA-typed donors. To predict cytomegalovirus infection status, the study combined high-throughput TCR immunosequencing, statistical association of individual TCRs with disease status, and machine learning. The study aimed to test whether cataloging public T cell receptors could reveal signatures of past pathogen exposure. The number of typed donors differed by locus: about 620-640 for A, B, C, DRB1 and DQB1; some 500 for DQA1; approximately 600 for DPA1; and roughly 470 for DPB1. On average, roughly 200,000 unique TCR beta nucleotide sequences were sequenced per donor among several hundred genotyped donors of the cohort, with roughly 18% of those sequences being non-productive. Donor age, sex, ethnicity and CMV serostatus were compiled together with the repertoire data. The later analysis used no new phenotypic data to find candidate immune exposures, relying instead on TCR beta sequences and their occurrence across donors. To decide whether each TCR beta V gene segment behaved as functional or pseudogenic, an earlier analysis of several hundred of the donors relied on high-throughput TCR beta sequencing. A later genetic analysis took genome-wide SNP genotypes for about 55% of the 666 donors and used that subset as a discovery cohort. The study profiled the T cell repertoires of under 700 subjects by immunosequencing and related them to cytomegalovirus serostatus. Of the 300 to 500 genotyped donors, less than 85% were placed in the genetic ancestry cluster associated with self-reported Caucasian donors. Roughly five DR-DQ haplotypes were treated as single units for association and clustering because of strong linkage in the cohort. All discovery cohort repertoires had been generated using a single sequencing platform. Both class I and class II loci were covered by HLA typing, at four-digit resolution. To study patterns of TCR occurrence, a later analysis re-analyzed previously published TCR beta repertoires from hundreds of donors and added high-resolution HLA genotyping. The paper as a whole reports these results and caveats: A later genetic analysis associated a missense DCLRE1C variant with V-gene and J-gene trimming of TCR beta chains, and an independent cohort replicated the association. The presence/absence analyses assumed that sequencing depth was roughly uniform across donors, and that assumption may not be true. A further reported finding was that TCR beta sequences accurately predicted the HLA-A and HLA-B alleles for most subjects in the first cohort. About 17 rarely observed V segments, including chromosome 9 orphons, were excluded from the earlier analysis of about 600 of the donors because counts were too low. In a later analysis, HLA-associated TCR beta chains were found to be more clonally expanded and to have lower generation probabilities than equally common non-associated chains. A few of the identified cytomegalovirus-associated TCR beta chains were confirmed in vitro to be specific for cytomegalovirus antigens. The classifier was reported to diagnose cytomegalovirus status with high specificity and sensitivity in both the original cohort and the validation cohort. In an earlier analysis of under 600 of the donors, most TCR beta V segments were observed in productive rearrangements about 90% or about 30% of the time, broadly matching IMGT annotations. Correlated functional status among segregating V segments might reflect linkage disequilibrium, but an unknown experimental factor could not be ruled out. Some IMGT-functional V segments, including TRBV6-2 and TRBV6-3, could not be distinguished by the 87-base-pair reads and were therefore excluded. In a later analysis, several top co-occurrence clusters were reported to appear linked to parvovirus B19, influenza, CMV and Epstein-Barr virus. The sequencing pipeline was judged likely to have produced a cluster of highly shared sequence variants as a technical artifact. Only TCR beta chains were sequenced in this cohort, and the absence of alpha or paired-chain data limited detectable features. For the cohort, immune exposure information was limited to CMV serostatus. In a later genetic analysis, fewer N-insertions in productive TCRs were reported among donors in an Asian-associated ancestry cluster than the 666-donor mean. A total of about 150 TCR beta chains were listed by the study as associated with cytomegalovirus. In a later analysis, 16,951 TCR beta sequences were associated with specific HLA alleles at a false discovery rate of 0.05. A later analysis found that most CMV-associated TCR beta chains appeared HLA-restricted, with HLA associations seemingly driven largely by CMV exposure. Most TCR sequences were seen in very few donors, while some public TCRs were found in many individuals. The authors suggested that the approach could potentially be extended to other disease states and immunological phenotypes. Assigning TCR associations to individual alleles was difficult when HLA alleles, especially DR and DQ, strongly co-occurred. Because HLA typing was unavailable for some donors at each locus, only the typed subset was used in association tests. In a later analysis, the rate of TCR association differed among HLA loci, with DRB1 alleles having the most associated TCRs and HLA-C alleles having the fewest.

Library method: the immunoSEQ multiplex PCR assay. The multiplex PCR relied on a mix of 60 forward primers for TCR Vbeta segments and 13 reverse primers for TCR Jbeta segments. The CDR3 region of rearranged TCR beta genes was amplified from genomic DNA with a multiplex PCR assay. The amplified TCR beta libraries were sequenced on the Illumina HiSeq System as 87-base-pair reads. Per the source publication's procedure: In a later analysis, approximately 74 million unique TCR beta chains were counted across the approximately 640 repertoires, and roughly 9.9 million of these chains were shared by at least two donors. Raw reads were error-corrected and collapsed into unique sequences by a nearest-neighbor algorithm in which closely related sequences were merged to remove PCR and sequencing errors. To assign V, D and J gene segments, CDR3 sequences were aligned to IMGT reference sequences. For a sequence to be retained, a match of at least six nucleotides to both a V gene segment and a J gene segment was required. A rearrangement counted as productive if the CDR3 had no stop codons and remained in frame with V and J, and every other rearrangement counted as non-productive. Following IMGT convention, CDR3 was defined as the stretch from the second conserved V-encoded cysteine up to the conserved J-encoded phenylalanine. The earlier analysis of some 580 of the donors excluded any sequence lacking an unambiguous match to a single V gene segment. An earlier analysis of 500 to 600 of the donors classified V segments as functional when productive rearrangements were above 56.7% and as segregating when the standard deviation between donors was above 5%. To diagnose cytomegalovirus status from the catalog of TCR beta chain sequences, a statistical classification framework was built. In a later analysis, TCR nucleotide sequences were compared against IMGT/GENE-DB human TR gene sequences so that V and J genes could be assigned. Using the TCRdist pipeline, a later analysis assigned CDR3 sequences along with most-parsimonious VDJ recombination scenarios. In a later analysis, each TCR beta chain was defined by its CDR3 amino acid sequence together with its V-gene family, and reads lacking a unique V-gene family were excluded. In a later analysis, several hundred highly shared, low-generation-probability nucleotide sequences were removed to address suspected cross-contamination and a sequencing artifact. For each public chain, a later analysis derived a clonal expansion index from normalized ranks of inferred template counts within each repertoire. In a later analysis, generation probabilities were computed using a VDJ recombination model fitted to out-of-frame rearrangements, and the results were checked against IGoR. A later analysis scored TCR-TCR, TCR-HLA and TCR-CMV co-occurrence with hypergeometric tests, applying a repertoire-size bias correction to TCR pairs. In a later analysis, false discovery rates were estimated by permuting HLA or CMV assignments 20 times. In a later analysis, co-occurring TCRs were grouped with DBSCAN, and TCRdist sequence similarity was added when clustering was performed within HLA-allele-positive subsets. Repertoires with fewer than 30,000 or more than 120,000 public chains were left out of co-occurrence clustering, as were about 5 repertoires with anomalous nucleotide sharing. TCRdb carries this immuneACCESS record with in-frame sequences only. Its versions omit some clonotypes, under half of them owing to an unresolved V gene in the studies checked, with the rest unexplained. D and trimming come from the DNA, and the V and J calls and clone size come from that table. Here the sample has 100,000 to 150,000 clones; roughly 74% occur a single time. The top ten clonotypes cover approximately 3.9% of the sample.

In this sample, this clone turned up a few times. The target of this receptor is not known. Per-base quality was not reported, and no clone a single base away is much larger than it. Including cysteine and phenylalanine, the CDR3 has 16 amino acids. The only DNA kept is the CDR3, 48 bases in frame from the first base. A distance of 16 bases separates the germline ends of V and J, which lose 5 bases and 4 bases respectively. CDR1 is given as SGHRS and CDR2 as YFSETQ, both from the germline V gene. In total, approximately 700 healthy bone marrow donors made up the cohort. At the time of sampling, every cohort member was nominally healthy, though immune exposures that went unrecorded were likely present. The donor tested CMV seropositive, placing the donor among the approximately 290 seropositive members of the cohort. A peripheral blood sample was provided by each donor, and peripheral blood mononuclear cells were used for TCR beta sequencing. The Qiagen DNeasy Blood Extraction Kit was used to extract genomic DNA from the blood cell samples.

This TCR derives from a woman aged 45-65 years in good health and CMV-seropositive. The sequence is built from TRBV5-1 and TRBJ2-6, with TRBD2 tentatively as D gene (6 bases match). Material: PBMCs. The DNA reads as follows: TGCGCCAGCAGACCGATAGCTAGCGCCGGGGCCAACGTCCTGACTTTC. This encodes CASRPIASAGANVLTF.